The next 8 T cell receptor beta chains were all read from a single sample in a study of cytomegalovirus exposure and HLA in healthy donors. 60 Vbeta and 13 Jbeta primers were used in PCR. Clones were sequenced by immunoSEQ multiplex PCR, and TCRdb holds only the in-frame ones, with some missing. The sample has about 190,000 clones, over 65% seen once; the top ten hold 2% to 3%. The sample consisted of PBMCs. These receptors were collected from a woman aged 45 to 65 in good health and CMV-seropositive.

This clone came up once. This chain joins TRBV2 and TRBJ2-6; possibly TRBD1 for D (6 bases). The CDR3 runs 14 residues. V was trimmed by 5 bases and J by 3 bases, leaving 8 bases between them. Germline V gives CDR1 SNHLY, CDR2 FYNNEI. CDR3 sequence: CASSSRGGANVLTF. The CDR3 coding sequence is TGTGCCAGCAGTTCCAGGGGTGGGGCCAACGTCCTGACTTTC.

The chain couples TRBV7-6 to TRBJ2-7, with 7 bases that match TRBD2. With 2 bases clipped from V and 4 bases from J, the junction kept 20 bases outside the gene matches. Germline V gene data show CDR1 as SGHVS and CDR2 as FNYEAQ. The CDR3 runs to 19 residues. CDR3 bases: TGTGCCAGCAGCTTAATGGGGGGGGACGGGGTAGCGGATTGTTACGAGCAGTACTTC. This translates into CASSLMGGDGVADCYEQYF.

This clone appeared a few times. The chain is built from TRBV7-8 and TRBJ2-5; D might be TRBD1 (5 bases). The V gene lost 3 bases and the J gene lost 0 bases, with 8 bases spanning the gap. The V gene's germline CDR1 is SGHVS and CDR2 FQNEAQ. The CDR3 loop spans 14 amino acids. CDR3 loop: CASSLTVYQETQYF. In DNA form, the CDR3 reads TGTGCCAGCAGCTTGACAGTGTACCAAGAGACCCAGTACTTC. The complete variable domain, with remaining parts taken from reference TRBV7-8 and TRBJ2-5, reads GAGVSQSPRYKVAKRGQDVALRCDPISGHVSLFWYQQALGQGPEFLTYFQNEAQLDKSGLPSDRFFAERPEGSVSTLKIQRTQQEDSAVYLCASSLTVYQETQYFGPGTRLLVL.

The V call is TRBV30, the J call TRBJ1-4, with TRBD1 as a possible D gene (6 bases). Trimming left V 0 bases short and J 8 bases short, with 10 bases between. The CDR3 is 13 residues long. Germline CDR1 and CDR2: GTSNPN and SVGIG (reference sequence). This chain's CDR3 is CAWSVQGREKLFF. In nucleotides, the CDR3 is TGTGCCTGGAGTGTACAGGGTCGAGAAAAACTGTTTTTT.

This chain joins TRBV28 and TRBJ1-2; D is ambiguous. V was shortened by 1 base and J by 4 bases, with 4 bases between the two germline ends. The CDR3 spans 12 residues. Germline V gene lookup returns CDR1 MDHEN and CDR2 SYDVKM. The DNA for the CDR3 is TGTGCCAGCAGTTTATCTAGCTATGGCTACACCTTC. Protein sequence: CASSLSSYGYTF.

The chain links TRBV5-1 to TRBJ2-5, with a tentative D call TRBD2 (5 bases). The germline CDR1 and CDR2 sequences are SGHRS and YFSETQ. The CDR3 spans 13 residues. Trimming shortened V by 5 bases and J by 2 bases, and 10 bases separated the two germline ends. As DNA, the CDR3 is TGCGCCAGCAGGGTCACTAGACAAGAGACCCAGTACTTC. This translates into CASRVTRQETQYF.

The gene calls are TRBV25-1 and TRBJ1-1; 7 nucleotides agree with TRBD1. With 10 bases clipped from V and 1 base from J, the junction kept 3 bases outside the gene matches. The V gene's germline CDR1 is MGHDK and CDR2 SYGVNS. The CDR3 is made up of 12 amino acids. In DNA form, the CDR3 reads TGTGCCACCGGGACAGCGAACACTGAAGCTTTCTTT. Its translation: CATGTANTEAFF.

This chain uses TRBV6-6 with TRBJ2-3, with D unclear. CDR1 is MNHNY, CDR2 SVGAGI, per germline (reference sequence). The CDR3 sequence is 15 residues long. V shed 6 bases and J shed 1 base, with 14 bases lying between them. The CDR3 here is CASSRSLAGTDTQYF. DNA of the CDR3: TGTGCCAGCAGCCGGTCGTTGGCGGGCACAGATACGCAGTATTTT.